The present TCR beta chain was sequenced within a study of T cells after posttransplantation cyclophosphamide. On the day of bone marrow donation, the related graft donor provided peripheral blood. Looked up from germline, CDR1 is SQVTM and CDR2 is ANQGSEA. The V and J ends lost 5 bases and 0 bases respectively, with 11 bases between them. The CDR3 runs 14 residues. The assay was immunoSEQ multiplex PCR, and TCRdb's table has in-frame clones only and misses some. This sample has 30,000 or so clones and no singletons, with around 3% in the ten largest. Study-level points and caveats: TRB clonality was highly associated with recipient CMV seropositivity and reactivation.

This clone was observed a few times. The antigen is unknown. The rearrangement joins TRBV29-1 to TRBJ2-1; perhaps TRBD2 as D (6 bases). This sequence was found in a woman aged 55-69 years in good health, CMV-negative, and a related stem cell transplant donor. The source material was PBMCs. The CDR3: CSVNRGSSYNEQFF. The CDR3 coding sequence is TGCAGCGTTAACCGGGGGAGCTCCTACAATGAGCAGTTCTTC.